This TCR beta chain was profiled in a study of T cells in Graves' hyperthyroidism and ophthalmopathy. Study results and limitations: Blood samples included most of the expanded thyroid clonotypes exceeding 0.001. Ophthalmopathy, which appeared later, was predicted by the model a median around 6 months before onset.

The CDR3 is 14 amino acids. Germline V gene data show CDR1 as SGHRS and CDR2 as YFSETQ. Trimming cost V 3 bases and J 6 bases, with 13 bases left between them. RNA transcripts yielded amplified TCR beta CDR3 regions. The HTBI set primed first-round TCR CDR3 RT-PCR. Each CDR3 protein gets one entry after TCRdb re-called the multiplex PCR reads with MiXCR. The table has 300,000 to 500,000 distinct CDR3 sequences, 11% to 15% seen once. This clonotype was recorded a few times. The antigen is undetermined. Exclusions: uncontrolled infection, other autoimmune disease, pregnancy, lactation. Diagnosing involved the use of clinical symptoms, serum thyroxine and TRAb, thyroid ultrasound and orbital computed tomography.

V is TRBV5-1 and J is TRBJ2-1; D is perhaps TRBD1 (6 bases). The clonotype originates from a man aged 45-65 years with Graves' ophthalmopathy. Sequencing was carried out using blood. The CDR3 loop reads CASSSKTGFNEQFF. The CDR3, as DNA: TGCGCCAGCAGCTCAAAGACAGGTTTCAATGAGCAGTTCTTC.